These T cell receptor beta chains were read from a single sample in a study of lymphopenia after photon versus proton radiotherapy. TCRdb keeps only in-frame clones here, not all; method: immunoSEQ multiplex PCR. The sample includes tens of thousands of clones, 83% seen only once; the top ten take approximately 4%. The material was peripheral blood, obtained from a patient treated with photon-based radiotherapy. Source of these receptors: a woman between 50 and 59 years old with pancreatic cancer. The CDR3 runs from the conserved cysteine through the conserved F or W. D genes are given only for firm matches. Expanded clones get a size class; other rows say once, few or many, or leave the size out.

NA,NA,TRBJ2-3,TRBV7-9,CASSRGASAHTDTQYF,TGTGCCAGCAGCCGGGGGGCTAGCGCCCACACAGATACGCAGTATTTT
NA,TRBD2,TRBJ2-1,TRBV5-1,CASSTRLAGGYGYEQFF,TGCGCCAGCAGCACACGACTAGCGGGAGGGTATGGCTATGAGCAGTTCTTC
NA,TRBD2,TRBJ2-2,TRBV2,CASIPGRAIAGELFF,TGTGCCAGCATACCCGGGAGGGCCATCGCCGGGGAGCTGTTTTTT
NA,NA,TRBJ1-5,TRBV11-2,CASSLEGGRGNQPQHF,TGTGCCAGCAGCTTAGAGGGGGGTCGGGGCAATCAGCCCCAGCATTTT
NA,NA,TRBJ2-7,TRBV11-2,CASSLGPKIDPYEQYF,TGTGCCAGCAGCTTAGGGCCGAAAATTGATCCCTACGAGCAGTACTTC
once,NA,TRBJ2-1,TRBV19,CASSPVGQGVNEQFF,TGTGCCAGTAGTCCGGTAGGTCAGGGAGTCAATGAGCAGTTCTTC
NA,TRBD1,TRBJ2-1,TRBV18,CASSPGQATYNEQFF,TGTGCCAGCTCACCGGGACAGGCGACCTACAATGAGCAGTTCTTC
NA,NA,TRBJ1-1,TRBV28,CASTRVNTEAFF,TGTGCCAGCACCAGGGTGAACACTGAAGCTTTCTTT
NA,NA,TRBJ2-7,TRBV6-5,CASNVFSSSYEQYF,TGTGCCAGCAATGTCTTCTCATCCTCCTACGAGCAGTACTTC
NA,TRBD2,TRBJ2-7,TRBV4-3,CASSQEGGSSYEQYF,TGCGCCAGCAGCCAAGAGGGCGGGAGCTCCTACGAGCAGTACTTC
NA,NA,TRBJ2-7,TRBV19,CASKSRGIGNEQYF,TGTGCCAGTAAGTCTCGAGGGATCGGGAACGAGCAGTACTTC
NA,TRBD1,TRBJ2-1,TRBV6-1,CASSETGGAYNEQFF,TGTGCCAGCAGTGAAACAGGGGGCGCCTACAATGAGCAGTTCTTC
NA,NA,TRBJ2-2,TRBV19,CASSFSGPPSRTGELFF,TGTGCCAGTAGCTTTTCGGGACCCCCTTCAAGAACCGGGGAGCTGTTTTTT
NA,NA,TRBJ2-7,TRBV7-6,CASSLAGQGGSEQYF,TGTGCCAGCAGCTTAGCCGGGCAGGGTGGGTCAGAGCAGTACTTC
NA,NA,TRBJ2-1,TRBV25-1,CASSDLVNEQFF,TGTGCCAGCAGTGACCTAGTAAATGAGCAGTTCTTC
NA,NA,TRBJ2-3,TRBV19,CAASLGTYGDPHTQYF,TGTGCCGCATCCCTCGGGACTTATGGGGATCCGCATACGCAGTATTTT
few,NA,TRBJ1-5,TRBV19,CASSIPSPGGVSNQPQHF,TGTGCCAGTAGTATTCCCTCCCCCGGGGGGGTCAGTAATCAGCCCCAGCATTTT
NA,NA,TRBJ1-3,TRBV7-9,CASSLSGQISGNTIYF,TGTGCCAGCAGCCTTAGTGGGCAAATCTCTGGAAACACCATATATTTT
NA,NA,TRBJ1-5,TRBV19,CATQVYGSGYSNQPQHF,TGTGCCACCCAGGTCTACGGCTCAGGTTATAGCAATCAGCCCCAGCATTTT
NA,TRBD1,TRBJ2-5,TRBV2,CASSRDRTGEAQYF,TGTGCCAGCAGTAGGGACAGGACTGGGGAGGCCCAGTACTTC
NA,TRBD2,TRBJ2-3,TRBV5-6,CASSLELAGTRTDTQYF,TGTGCCAGCAGCTTGGAACTAGCGGGGACGAGGACAGATACGCAGTATTTT
NA,NA,TRBJ1-4,TRBV28,CASSSPWPEGGEKLFF,TGTGCCAGCAGTTCCCCGTGGCCAGAAGGAGGTGAAAAACTGTTTTTT
NA,NA,TRBJ1-1,TRBV6-6,CASSWVTGSTEAFF,TGTGCCAGCAGTTGGGTGACGGGGAGCACTGAAGCTTTCTTT
NA,NA,TRBJ2-3,TRBV27,CASSLTSERGPQYF,TGTGCCAGCAGTTTAACGTCGGAACGGGGCCCGCAGTATTTT
NA,TRBD2,TRBJ2-2,TRBV2,CASRLADPGELFF,TGTGCCAGCAGGCTAGCGGATCCCGGGGAGCTGTTTTTT
NA,NA,TRBJ2-2,TRBV9,CASSVYDTGELFF,TGTGCCAGCAGCGTATACGACACCGGGGAGCTGTTTTTT
NA,NA,TRBJ1-2,TRBV5-4,CASSLGPGEYGYTF,TGTGCCAGCAGCTTGGGTCCAGGGGAGTATGGCTACACCTTC
few,TRBD1,TRBJ1-2,TRBV5-6,CATRQGENYGYTF,TGTGCCACCCGACAGGGGGAGAACTATGGCTACACCTTC
NA,TRBD2,TRBJ2-1,TRBV5-5,CASSLVTSGGLSYNEQFF,TGTGCCAGCAGCTTGGTAACTAGCGGGGGACTGTCCTACAATGAGCAGTTCTTC
NA,NA,TRBJ2-6,TRBV4-3,CASSQDLMTSGANVLTF,TGCGCCAGCAGCCAAGATCTAATGACCTCTGGGGCCAACGTCCTGACTTTC
NA,NA,TRBJ2-7,TRBV18,CASSPQGPGYEQYF,TGTGCCAGCTCACCTCAGGGACCCGGATACGAGCAGTACTTC
NA,NA,TRBJ2-3,TRBV18,CASSPPIRDTQYF,TGTGCCAGCTCACCACCGATAAGGGATACGCAGTATTTT
NA,TRBD1,TRBJ1-1,TRBV5-1,CASSLRTGAMNTEAFF,TGCGCCAGCAGCCTACGGACAGGGGCAATGAACACTGAAGCTTTCTTT
NA,NA,TRBJ1-2,TRBV27,CASSSPGLRHGYTF,TGTGCCAGCAGTTCTCCAGGGTTACGGCATGGCTACACCTTC
NA,NA,TRBJ2-3,TRBV5-4,CASSLETSSDTQYF,TGTGCCAGCAGCTTGGAGACTAGTTCAGATACGCAGTATTTT
NA,NA,TRBJ1-5,TRBV19,CASTSGRNSNQPQHF,TGTGCCAGTACCTCCGGACGGAATAGCAATCAGCCCCAGCATTTT
once,NA,TRBJ2-7,TRBV6-6,CASSRSSRGVSYEQYF,TGTGCCAGCAGTCGTTCTTCCCGGGGCGTCTCCTACGAGCAGTACTTC
NA,NA,TRBJ2-5,TRBV30,CAWSVPRGETQYF,TGTGCCTGGAGTGTCCCCAGGGGAGAGACCCAGTACTTC
few,NA,TRBJ2-3,TRBV5-6,CASSLGLGTDTQYF,TGTGCCAGCAGCTTGGGCCTTGGGACAGATACGCAGTATTTT
NA,NA,TRBJ2-2,TRBV15,CATSRAKTGTGELFF,TGTGCCACCAGCAGAGCCAAGACAGGCACCGGGGAGCTGTTTTTT
few,TRBD2,TRBJ2-2,TRBV19,CASREADIGELFF,TGTGCCAGTCGGGAGGCCGATATCGGGGAGCTGTTTTTT
NA,NA,TRBJ2-1,TRBV6-6,CASSYLPLESQFF,TGTGCCAGCAGTTACCTACCTTTGGAGTCCCAGTTCTTC
NA,NA,TRBJ2-3,TRBV7-8,CASSFLRTDTQYF,TGTGCCAGCAGCTTTCTGCGCACAGATACGCAGTATTTT
once,TRBD2,TRBJ2-1,TRBV11-3,CASSLVSTSGNNEQFF,TGTGCCAGCAGCTTAGTCTCGACTAGCGGTAACAATGAGCAGTTCTTC
NA,TRBD2,TRBJ2-5,TRBV7-2,CASSSSLGTSGQETQYF,TGTGCCAGCAGCTCCAGCCTCGGGACTAGCGGCCAAGAGACCCAGTACTTC
NA,NA,TRBJ2-1,TRBV5-1,CASSPQVGAGSYNEQFF,TGCGCCAGCAGCCCGCAGGTCGGTGCGGGAAGCTACAATGAGCAGTTCTTC
NA,TRBD1,TRBJ1-1,TRBV9,CASSGQGANTEAFF,TGTGCCAGCAGCGGACAGGGGGCGAACACTGAAGCTTTCTTT
NA,TRBD2,TRBJ2-1,TRBV15,CATSRVALADNEQFF,TGTGCCACCAGCAGAGTGGCCCTAGCGGACAATGAGCAGTTCTTC
NA,NA,TRBJ2-2,TRBV6-5,CASSLVAANTGELFF,TGTGCCAGCAGTCTGGTAGCGGCGAACACCGGGGAGCTGTTTTTT
NA,NA,TRBJ2-1,TRBV18,CASSPAMLAYNEQFF,TGTGCCAGCTCACCAGCAATGCTCGCATACAATGAGCAGTTCTTC
NA,NA,TRBJ2-7,TRBV13,CASSSGKVSGYEQYF,TGTGCCAGCAGCTCCGGCAAGGTCTCTGGGTACGAGCAGTACTTC
NA,NA,TRBJ1-4,TRBV7-9,CASSRSDSVEKLFF,TGTGCCAGCAGCCGTTCAGACAGCGTTGAAAAACTGTTTTTT
NA,NA,TRBJ1-6,TRBV30,CAWSRADSPLHF,TGTGCCTGGAGCAGGGCGGATTCACCCCTCCACTTT
NA,TRBD2,TRBJ2-1,TRBV19,CASSIVAGGLAYNEQFF,TGTGCCAGTAGTATAGTAGCGGGAGGGCTCGCCTACAATGAGCAGTTCTTC